This TCR beta chain was found in a study of T-cell memory formation after mild COVID-19. Study overall: There were largely donor-specific TCR clusters.

Findings of the study overall: Those CD4+ clones that contracted were mainly in CM and EM (CD8+ ones in EMRA).

TCRdb reprocessed the 5' RACE reads with MiXCR, giving one entry per CDR3 protein. The sample consists of about 130,000 distinct CDR3 sequences, about 6% of them appearing once. The CDR3 extends over 14 amino acids. Germline assignment: CDR1 MDHEN and CDR2 SYDVKM. Trimming took 6 bases from V and 5 from J, leaving 14 bases between them. This clonotype has a handful of counts. Its target is unknown. The source is an adult woman who had mild COVID-19 (a few samples of this study predate the infection). Cell type and time point are not known. Sequencing was performed on PBMCs or a T cell subset sorted from them (not recorded which). This chain links TRBV28 with TRBJ2-1; unclear D gene. The CDR3 region has the DNA TGTGCCAGCAGCCTTCCTCTCCGTAACAATGAGCAGTTCTTC. This sequence encodes CASSLPLRNNEQFF.